This is a list of T cell receptor beta chains from one sample in a study of T-cell memory formation after mild COVID-19. TCRdb independently ran MiXCR on the 5' RACE reads; one entry per CDR3 protein. The data contain 150,000 to 200,000 distinct CDR3 sequences, around a tenth of them singletons. Sequenced input: PBMCs or a T cell subset sorted from them (not recorded which). The source of these receptors is a man younger than 30 who had mild COVID-19 (a few samples of this study predate the infection). Cell type and time point are not known. CDR3s include the opening cysteine and the closing phenylalanine or tryptophan. Fields, in order: V gene, D gene, J gene, clone size, CDR3 length, CDR3 DNA, CDR3 protein. The D gene is left open where the match is weak. Clone size appears in some rows only: once, few, many, or a class for an expanded clone.

>TRBV5-4|TRBD2|TRBJ2-5|NA|15
TGTGCCAGCAGCGGACTAGCGGGGGGGCGAGAGACCCAGTACTTC
CASSGLAGGRETQYF
>TRBV29-1|TRBD1|TRBJ2-2|NA|14
TGCAGCGTCCGACAGGGGGCAGACACCGGGGAGCTGTTTTTT
CSVRQGADTGELFF
>TRBV20-1|NA|TRBJ1-4|few|11
TGCAGTGCTAGGTACAATGAAAAACTGTTTTTT
CSARYNEKLFF
>TRBV12-3/TRBV12-4|NA|TRBJ1-2|NA|12
TGTGCCAGCAGAGCAGGGTCCTATGGCTACACCTTC
CASRAGSYGYTF
>TRBV6-1|NA|TRBJ2-3|NA|15
TGTGCCAGCAGAAACCCCCGGACAGGCACAGATACGCAGTATTTT
CASRNPRTGTDTQYF
>TRBV27|NA|TRBJ1-6|NA|13
TGTGCCAGCAGTGTCCGGAATAATTCACCCCTCCACTTT
CASSVRNNSPLHF
>TRBV7-2|TRBD2|TRBJ2-3|NA|14
TGTGCCAGCAGCTTAAGCGGGGCCTCGGATACGCAGTATTTT
CASSLSGASDTQYF
>TRBV7-2|TRBD1|TRBJ1-2|few|16
TGTGCCAGCAGCTTAGGATACAGGGGGACTAACTATGGCTACACCTTC
CASSLGYRGTNYGYTF
>TRBV7-8|NA|TRBJ2-2|NA|14
TGTGCCAGCAGCGACAGCGCCGGGACCGGGGAGCTGTTTTTT
CASSDSAGTGELFF
>TRBV5-1|NA|TRBJ2-7|few|15
TGCGCCAGCCGCTACCTGGCCGGGGACTCCTACGAGCAGTACTTC
CASRYLAGDSYEQYF
>TRBV5-1|NA|TRBJ2-3|NA|14
TGCGCCAGCACCCCAGGGACTAGCACAGATACGCAGTATTTT
CASTPGTSTDTQYF
>TRBV27|NA|TRBJ1-6|NA|14
TGTGCCAGCAGTTTACGTACAGCTGAGTCACCCCTCCACTTT
CASSLRTAESPLHF
>TRBV10-3|TRBD1|TRBJ2-2|few|16
TGTGCCATCAGTGGATTGGGGGACAGGGACACCGGGGAGCTGTTTTTT
CAISGLGDRDTGELFF
>TRBV30|NA|TRBJ1-1|few|12
TGTGCCTGGAGTGGGACCTTCACTGAAGCTTTCTTT
CAWSGTFTEAFF
>TRBV3-1|NA|TRBJ1-6|many|15
TGTGCCAGCAGCCAAGACCCAGGTTATAATTCACCCCTCCACTTT
CASSQDPGYNSPLHF
>TRBV6-2/TRBV6-3|TRBD2|TRBJ2-5|NA|20
TGTGCCAGCAGGCGCCAACTAGCGGGGGGGCGAGTCGAGAGGACAGAGACCCAGTACTTC
CASRRQLAGGRVERTETQYF
>TRBV20-1|TRBD1|TRBJ1-4|NA|13
TGCAGTGTCCCCGACAGGGGTGTCGGAAAACTGTTTTTT
CSVPDRGVGKLFF
>TRBV6-2/TRBV6-3|TRBD1|TRBJ1-6|NA|16
TGTGCCAGCAGTGCCCCCCGAGGGGGCGCAGATTCACCCCTCCACTTT
CASSAPRGGADSPLHF
>TRBV12-3/TRBV12-4|NA|TRBJ1-1|few|15
TGTGCCAGCAGACCTTGGACGGGCATGAACACTGAAGCTTTCTTT
CASRPWTGMNTEAFF
>TRBV4-2|TRBD2|TRBJ2-3|few|17
TGTGCCAGCAGCCAAGATCGACTAGCGGGGACCACAGATACGCAGTATTTT
CASSQDRLAGTTDTQYF
>TRBV4-2|NA|TRBJ2-3|few|14
TGTGCCAGCAGCCAAGATGTAGGCCCAGATACGCAGTATTTT
CASSQDVGPDTQYF
>TRBV9|TRBD2|TRBJ2-1|NA|16
TGTGCCAGCAGCGTACTAGCGGGGGGGCCGGGTAATGAGCAGTTCTTC
CASSVLAGGPGNEQFF
>TRBV5-4|TRBD1|TRBJ2-5|NA|12
TGTGCCAGCAACAGGGGGCAAGAGACCCAGTACTTC
CASNRGQETQYF
>TRBV5-4|NA|TRBJ2-4|NA|14
TGTGCCAGCAGCCCCCGAGGCGGCCAAAACATTCAGTACTTC
CASSPRGGQNIQYF
>TRBV29-1|TRBD1|TRBJ1-1|few|14
TGCAGCGGCCTTCCGGGCGGGACAGATACTGAAGCTTTCTTT
CSGLPGGTDTEAFF
>TRBV5-1|TRBD2|TRBJ2-5|NA|14
TGCGCCAGCAGCTTGGGACTAGCTACGGAGACCCAGTACTTC
CASSLGLATETQYF
>TRBV5-1|NA|TRBJ1-1|NA|13
TGCGCCAGCAGGCCCCTTGCCGGCACTGAAGCTTTCTTT
CASRPLAGTEAFF
>TRBV5-1|NA|TRBJ2-3|many|15
TGCGCCAGCAGCTTGGGACAGAGTAACACAGATACGCAGTATTTT
CASSLGQSNTDTQYF
>TRBV6-2/TRBV6-3|NA|TRBJ1-2|NA|15
TGTGCCAGCACCATAGACACGACAGGAAACTATGGCTACACCTTC
CASTIDTTGNYGYTF
>TRBV18|NA|TRBJ2-7|NA|12
TGTGCCAGCTCACCACAATCTTACGAGCAGTACTTC
CASSPQSYEQYF
>TRBV12-5|NA|TRBJ1-5|few|13
TGTGCTAGTGGTTTGGCCGGCAGGCAGCCCCAGCATTTT
CASGLAGRQPQHF
>TRBV12-3/TRBV12-4|NA|TRBJ1-1|once|12
TGTGCCAGCAGTTTTGGGATAGCTGAAGCTTTCTTT
CASSFGIAEAFF
>TRBV15|TRBD1|TRBJ2-3|many|16
TGTGCCACCAGCAGCAGGACAGGTCTTCGCACAGATACGCAGTATTTT
CATSSRTGLRTDTQYF
>TRBV12-3/TRBV12-4|NA|TRBJ1-3|many|12
TGTGCCAGCAGTGCGTCGGGTAACACCATATATTTT
CASSASGNTIYF
>TRBV7-3|NA|TRBJ2-3|many|13
TGTGCCAGCAGCCCCCCTGGCTCCGATACGCAGTATTTT
CASSPPGSDTQYF
>TRBV7-3|TRBD2|TRBJ2-4|few|13
TGTGCCAGCTCCCAGGCTAGCGGGGGGGCTCCGTCCTTC
CASSQASGGAPSF
>TRBV19|NA|TRBJ2-5|few|13
TGTGCCAGTAGTATTATGGAGCGAGAGACCCAGTACTTC
CASSIMERETQYF
>TRBV7-8|NA|TRBJ2-2|NA|14
TGTGCCAGCAGCTTACGCAGGGCGGGCGGGGAGCTGTTTTTT
CASSLRRAGGELFF
>TRBV20-1|NA|TRBJ2-3|many|13
TGCAGTGCTCCCGACAGCGGCACAGATACGCAGTATTTT
CSAPDSGTDTQYF
>TRBV4-1|TRBD1|TRBJ1-1|NA|19
TGCGCCAGCAGCCAAGACCCGGGACAGGCCTCGTGGGGACGCACTGAAGCTTTCTTT
CASSQDPGQASWGRTEAFF
>TRBV27|NA|TRBJ2-1|once|16
TGTGCCAGCAGTTCGCCGCTCAGACAGAGAGACAATGAGCAGTTCTTC
CASSSPLRQRDNEQFF
>TRBV10-3|NA|TRBJ2-3|NA|14
TGTGCCATCAGACAGGGGGGGGATCCAGATACGCAGTATTTT
CAIRQGGDPDTQYF